This is a list of T cell receptor beta chains from one sample in a study of long-term antiretroviral therapy in people with HIV. Libraries were prepared by immunoSEQ multiplex PCR; TCRdb keeps only in-frame clonotypes and omits some of them. Among approximately 13,000 clones listed, 77% were seen once. The specimen was unsorted PBMCs, collected 1.3 years before starting antiretroviral therapy. These receptors came from a man in his forties or fifties with HIV. CDR3s include the opening cysteine and the closing phenylalanine or tryptophan. Fields, in order: D gene, V gene, J gene, clone size, CDR3 protein, CDR3 DNA. A D gene is named only where the DNA matches it firmly. A row's size may be missing; if present it is once, few, many or a size class.

TRBD2	TRBV15	TRBJ2-1	-	CATSPTGTSGGAYLNEQFF	TGTGCCACCAGTCCTACCGGGACTAGCGGGGGGGCCTATCTCAATGAGCAGTTCTTC
-	TRBV4-1	TRBJ2-3	-	CASSQVSTDTQYF	TGCGCCAGCAGCCAAGTTAGCACAGATACGCAGTATTTT
-	TRBV5-6	TRBJ2-7	-	CASSLGQDSYEQYF	TGTGCCAGCAGCTTGGGACAGGACTCCTACGAGCAGTACTTC
-	TRBV4-2	TRBJ2-5	-	CASSQDWGSQETQYF	TGTGCCAGCAGCCAAGATTGGGGCTCCCAAGAGACCCAGTACTTC
-	TRBV19	TRBJ1-2	-	CASSRDTFYGYTF	TGTGCCAGTAGCCGGGACACTTTCTATGGCTACACCTTC
-	TRBV30	TRBJ2-6	-	CAWSVLGTSANVLTF	TGTGCCTGGAGTGTACTCGGGACGTCGGCCAACGTCCTGACTTTC
-	TRBV5-3	TRBJ2-2	-	CARSLGDHTGELFF	TGTGCCAGAAGCTTGGGGGACCACACCGGGGAGCTGTTTTTT
TRBD1	TRBV5-3	TRBJ1-1	-	CASDLGGHLPEAFF	TGTGCCAGCGATCTAGGGGGCCACCTCCCTGAAGCTTTCTTT
-	TRBV19	TRBJ1-1	-	CASSIAIHTEAFF	TGTGCCAGTAGTATAGCTATCCACACTGAAGCTTTCTTT
TRBD2	TRBV6-5	TRBJ2-1	few	CAAQLVAGGHEQFF	TGTGCCGCGCAGTTGGTAGCGGGGGGCCATGAGCAGTTCTTC
TRBD2	TRBV30	TRBJ2-1	-	CAWSVRGRGAYNEQFF	TGTGCCTGGAGTGTACGCGGGCGGGGGGCGTACAATGAGCAGTTCTTC
TRBD1	TRBV7-9	TRBJ1-4	-	CASSFGQGPKNEKLFF	TGTGCCAGCAGTTTTGGACAGGGCCCTAAAAATGAAAAACTGTTTTTT
-	TRBV2	TRBJ1-2	few	CASSADPPGYGYTF	TGTGCCAGCAGTGCGGATCCCCCCGGGTATGGCTACACCTTC
TRBD2	TRBV27	TRBJ2-3	-	CASGGGSTDTQYF	TGTGCCAGCGGCGGGGGAAGCACAGATACGCAGTATTTT
-	TRBV29-1	TRBJ1-5	-	CSVESSRGQPQHF	TGCAGCGTTGAATCATCCCGAGGTCAGCCCCAGCATTTT
TRBD1	TRBV6-1	TRBJ1-6	-	CASSEAGTGAGRNSPLHF	TGTGCCAGCAGTGAAGCGGGCACAGGGGCAGGGAGGAATTCACCCCTCCACTTT
-	TRBV19	TRBJ1-2	-	CASSIDGSNYYGYTF	TGTGCCAGTAGTATAGACGGCTCAAACTACTATGGCTACACCTTC
-	TRBV19	TRBJ1-1	-	CASSILDAGANTEAFF	TGTGCCAGTAGTATCCTCGACGCAGGGGCCAACACTGAAGCTTTCTTT
TRBD1	TRBV19	TRBJ2-7	few	CASTPTGGIYEQYF	TGTGCCAGTACCCCGACAGGGGGGATCTACGAGCAGTACTTC
TRBD2	TRBV19	TRBJ2-1	-	CATRRGGGGHEQFF	TGTGCCACCCGAAGGGGCGGGGGTGGGCATGAGCAGTTCTTC
-	TRBV7-9	TRBJ2-7	few	CASSAERTYPYEQYF	TGTGCCAGCAGCGCCGAAAGGACTTATCCCTACGAGCAGTACTTC
TRBD1	TRBV7-2	TRBJ1-6	-	CASSQRGQYYNSPLHF	TGTGCCAGCAGCCAAAGGGGACAGTATTATAATTCACCCCTCCACTTT
TRBD2	TRBV6-1	TRBJ2-2	-	CASSEATRGGSLKGELFF	TGTGCCAGCAGTGAAGCGACCCGCGGGGGGTCTTTGAAGGGGGAGCTGTTTTTT
-	TRBV6-6	TRBJ2-7	-	CASSPGTSSSYEQYF	TGTGCCAGCAGTCCCGGGACTTCCAGCTCCTACGAGCAGTACTTC
-	TRBV6-6	TRBJ1-4	-	CASSYRGGRSEKLFF	TGTGCCAGCAGTTACCGGGGGGGGCGAAGTGAAAAACTGTTTTTT
-	TRBV5-1	TRBJ1-1	-	CASSLTRGVGNTEAFF	TGCGCCAGCAGCTTGACCCGAGGGGTTGGAAACACTGAAGCTTTCTTT
TRBD1	TRBV2	TRBJ2-2	-	CASMTGETGELFF	TGTGCCAGTATGACAGGGGAAACCGGGGAGCTGTTTTTT
TRBD1	TRBV9	TRBJ1-1	-	CASSVGTGDTEAFF	TGTGCCAGCAGCGTAGGGACAGGGGACACTGAAGCTTTCTTT
-	TRBV5-5	TRBJ1-1	-	CASSPIRQDRSTEAFF	TGTGCCAGCAGCCCCATCCGACAGGATAGAAGCACTGAAGCTTTCTTT
-	TRBV21-1	TRBJ1-2	-	CASSKGGRNYGYTF	TGTGCCAGCAGCAAAGGGGGGAGAAACTATGGCTACACCTTC
-	TRBV5-4	TRBJ2-3	-	CASSLARGGWGTDTQYF	TGTGCCAGCAGCCTCGCGCGAGGGGGATGGGGCACAGATACGCAGTATTTT
TRBD2	TRBV7-9	TRBJ2-3	-	CASSSRTSGGEPTDTQYF	TGTGCCAGCAGCTCGAGGACTAGCGGGGGGGAACCCACAGATACGCAGTATTTT
-	TRBV5-5	TRBJ2-1	-	CASSDRSSYNEQFF	TGTGCCAGCAGCGACAGGAGCTCCTACAATGAGCAGTTCTTC
TRBD1	TRBV18	TRBJ2-2	few	CASSTTGVTGELFF	TGTGCCAGCTCAACGACAGGGGTGACCGGGGAGCTGTTTTTT
TRBD1	TRBV9	TRBJ1-1	-	CASSVEGQGNTEAFF	TGTGCCAGCAGCGTAGAGGGACAGGGGAACACTGAAGCTTTCTTT
TRBD1	TRBV11-2	TRBJ2-7	-	CASSLDSMAGGSYEQYF	TGTGCCAGCAGCTTAGATTCGATGGCAGGGGGCTCCTACGAGCAGTACTTC
-	TRBV11-2	TRBJ1-5	-	CASSLDQRTAQHF	TGTGCCAGCAGCTTAGATCAAAGGACAGCCCAGCATTTT